This entry lists 11 T cell receptor beta chains sequenced from one sample in a study of untreated major depressive disorder. Sequencing was performed with immunoSEQ multiplex PCR; in TCRdb, only in-frame clones are kept and a portion is missing. The sample comprises about 21,000 clones, 89% of which are singletons, and more than 0.45% rests with the top ten. The sample was CD4+ T cells from PBMCs. These receptors originate from a woman aged 40 to 55 in good health.

This rearrangement joins TRBV28 to TRBJ2-3; D remains unclear. Germline assignment: CDR1 MDHEN and CDR2 SYDVKM. The V and J ends lost 7 bases and 2 bases respectively, with 13 bases between them. The CDR3 length is 14 residues. As DNA, the CDR3 is TGTGCCAGCAACAACGGGCCATACACAGATACGCAGTATTTT. This sequence encodes CASNNGPYTDTQYF. The full variable domain, rest sourced from reference TRBV28 and TRBJ2-3, is DVKVTQSSRYLVKRTGEKVFLECVQDMDHENMFWYRQDPGLGLRLIYFSYDVKMKEKGDIPEGYSVSREKKERFSLILESASTNQTSMYLCASNNGPYTDTQYFGPGTRLTVL.

V usage is TRBV5-6 and J usage is TRBJ1-4, with 8 bases fitting TRBD1. Germline CDR1 SGHDT, CDR2 YYEEEE. The trim removed 3 bases at V and 8 bases at J, leaving 3 bases unmatched. CDR3 length equals 13 residues. The CDR3 spells CASSSAGGEKLFF. The CDR3 DNA follows: TGTGCCAGCAGCTCCGCAGGGGGCGAAAAACTGTTTTTT.

The genes are TRBV19 and TRBJ2-3, with 9 positions matching TRBD2. CDR1 and CDR2 from the germline V gene are LNHDA and SQIVND (reference sequence). This CDR3 region has 15 residues. With V trimmed by 6 bases and J by 5 bases, 9 bases remained unmatched. This CDR3 reads CASRRGAGGGDTQYF. The DNA of the CDR3 is TGTGCCAGTAGGCGCGGGGCGGGAGGGGGAGATACGCAGTATTTT. The entire variable domain, with the rest obtained from reference TRBV19 and TRBJ2-3, is as follows: DGGITQSPKYLFRKEGQNVTLSCEQNLNHDAMYWYRQDPGQGLRLIYYSQIVNDFQKGDIAEGYSVSREKKESFPLTVTSAQKNPTAFYLCASRRGAGGGDTQYFGPGTRLTVL.

The CDR3 reads CASSFYSGANVLTF. The CDR3 nucleotides read TGTGCCAGCAGTTTCTATTCTGGGGCCAACGTCCTGACTTTC. V usage is TRBV28 and J usage is TRBJ2-6; D is uncertain. The CDR3 extends over 14 amino acids. Germline CDR1 reads MDHEN; CDR2 reads SYDVKM. V was shortened by 3 bases and J by 1 base, with 4 bases between the two germline ends.

The J gene is TRBJ1-1, the V gene TRBV4-3; maybe TRBD1 (6 bases). Trimming pared 3 bases from V and 5 bases from J, leaving 25 bases between. Germline-derived CDR1 and CDR2 are LGHNA and YSLEER. The CDR3 loop spans 18 amino acids. Here the CDR3 reads CASSQGTGSGRYKTEAFF. In DNA form, the CDR3 reads TGCGCCAGCAGCCAGGGAACAGGGAGCGGGAGGTACAAGACTGAAGCTTTCTTT.

The chain recombines TRBV20-1 with TRBJ2-1; D not certain. V lost 3 bases and J lost 6, with 6 bases in between. CDR1 is DFQATT, CDR2 SNEGSKA, per germline (reference sequence). There are 11 residues in the CDR3. The CDR3 bases are TGCAGTGCTAGGGGTAGCAATGAGCAGTTCTTC. This gives the protein CSARGSNEQFF.

The chain couples TRBV5-1 to TRBJ1-4; 10 nucleotides align to TRBD1. The CDR3 runs 14 residues. Germline lookup yields CDR1 SGHRS and CDR2 YFSETQ. Trimming cost V 4 bases and J 5 bases; bases outside gene matches: 2. The CDR3 spells CASSGTGVNEKLFF. In DNA form, the CDR3 reads TGCGCCAGCAGCGGGACAGGGGTGAATGAAAAACTGTTTTTT.

The chain carries TRBV11-3 and TRBJ1-1; 9 bases fit TRBD1. Germline lookup yields CDR1 SGHNT and CDR2 YENEEA. There are 16 residues in the CDR3. V shed 5 bases, J shed 7 bases, and the junction held 14 bases outside the gene matches. In nucleotides, the CDR3 is TGTGCCAGCAGCGCCCAAACCCGGGACAGGGCTTATGAAGCTTTCTTT. It codes for CASSAQTRDRAYEAFF.

The chain recombines TRBV14 with TRBJ1-4; TRBD1 aligns across 10 bases. The CDR3 is 14 amino acids. In germline, CDR1 is SGHDN, CDR2 FVKESK. Germline trimming cut 5 bases from V and 12 bases from J; bases unmatched to any gene: 9. The CDR3 coding sequence is TGTGCCAGCAGCTCTGACAGGGGGCGTCCAGAACTGTTTTTT. Its protein is CASSSDRGRPELFF.

This clone showed up just a few times. This chain uses TRBV28 with TRBJ1-2, with a tentative D call TRBD1 (6 bases). CDR3 length: 14 residues. V lost 5 bases to trimming and J lost 4 bases, with 14 bases between them. The V gene's germline CDR1 is MDHEN and CDR2 SYDVKM. The CDR3 is CASSRGDTPYGYTF. Here the CDR3 DNA reads TGTGCCAGCAGTAGAGGGGACACCCCCTATGGCTACACCTTC.

This chain connects TRBV6-1 to TRBJ2-7; 8 nucleotides match TRBD1. Trimming removed 10 bases from V and 5 bases from J; junction bases left unmatched: 13. The CDR3 totals 14 residues. Germline loops: CDR1 MNHNS, CDR2 SASEGT. CDR3 amino acids: CATRRGQGSHEQYF. CDR3 sequence (DNA): TGTGCCACCAGGAGAGGACAGGGTTCCCACGAGCAGTACTTC.